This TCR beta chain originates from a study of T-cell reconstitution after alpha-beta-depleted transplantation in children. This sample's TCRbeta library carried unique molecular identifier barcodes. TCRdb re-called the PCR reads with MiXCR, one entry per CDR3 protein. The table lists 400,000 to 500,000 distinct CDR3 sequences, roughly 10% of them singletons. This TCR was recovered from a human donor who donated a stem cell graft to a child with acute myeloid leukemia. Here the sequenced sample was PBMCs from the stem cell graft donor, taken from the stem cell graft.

This chain's CDR3 is CASTPHGVAVTEAFF. CDR3 in DNA: TGTGCCAGCACTCCCCATGGTGTCGCTGTGACTGAAGCTTTCTTT. The gene calls are TRBV12-3 or TRBV12-4 and TRBJ1-1; D is unclear. The CDR3 has 15 residues. V dropped 7 bases and J dropped 5 bases, with 20 bases sitting between them.